A selection of T cell receptor beta chains follows, all from one sample in a study of early T cells in non-severe SARS-CoV-2 infection. Each CDR3 protein gets one entry after TCRdb re-called the 5' RACE reads with MiXCR. The sample lists some 67,000 distinct CDR3 sequences, roughly 13% occurring once. Input material: whole blood. These receptors originate from an adult who was a healthcare worker with PCR-confirmed SARS-CoV-2 infection or an uninfected control (not recorded which). Both conserved end residues are part of each CDR3. The D gene is left open where the match is weak. Not all rows give a size; the values are once, few, many and, for expanded clones, a class.

V	J	size	D	DNA	CDR3
TRBV11-2	TRBJ2-7	few	.	TGTGCCAGCAGCTTGGGGGCAGGCACCTACGAGCAGTACTTC	CASSLGAGTYEQYF
TRBV20-1	TRBJ2-3	many	TRBD2	TGCAGTGCTAGTCGGAGTTCAGCGGGGGCGCAATACCCCCCAGATACGCAGTATTTT	CSASRSSAGAQYPPDTQYF
TRBV20-1	TRBJ2-7	.	.	TGCAGTGCTTCCTTTGAAAGATCCTACGAGCAGTACTTC	CSASFERSYEQYF
TRBV6-1	TRBJ1-1	.	.	TGTGCCAGCGGGGCTCTGGGCACTGAAGCTTTCTTT	CASGALGTEAFF
TRBV11-1	TRBJ2-7	few	.	TGTGCCAGCAGATTATACGGATCCAGTACCGACGAGCAGTACTTC	CASRLYGSSTDEQYF
TRBV28	TRBJ1-6	.	.	TGTGCCAGCAAAGAGACAGCGATTGCACCCCTCCACTTT	CASKETAIAPLHF
TRBV25-1	TRBJ2-7	.	TRBD1	TGTGCCAGCAGTGGGATAGCCGGGACAGGGAGTACGGAGCAGTACTTC	CASSGIAGTGSTEQYF
TRBV29-1	TRBJ1-2	.	.	TGCAGCGTCCGGACCACTAACTATGGCTACACCTTC	CSVRTTNYGYTF
TRBV11-2	TRBJ1-3	many	TRBD1	TGTGCCAGCAGCACGTTTGACAGGGAATATTTT	CASSTFDREYF
TRBV23-1	TRBJ1-5	.	.	TGCGCCAGAAAGCTTACGTCCTTGTCAGGAATAAATCAGCCCCAGCATTTT	CARKLTSLSGINQPQHF
TRBV28	TRBJ2-3	few	.	TGTGCCAGCAGTTGGGGTGACCGGACAGATACGCAGTATTTT	CASSWGDRTDTQYF
TRBV20-1	TRBJ2-7	many	TRBD1	TGCAGTGCTACAGGGGGCACGGAATACGAGCAGTACTTC	CSATGGTEYEQYF
TRBV5-5	TRBJ1-4	.	.	TGTGCCAGCAGCTTGGATCATTCCACTAATGAAAAACTGTTTTTT	CASSLDHSTNEKLFF
TRBV6-5	TRBJ1-5	few	TRBD1	TGTGCCAGCAGTAGACAGGGGGCAACGGGCAATCAGCCCCAGCATTTT	CASSRQGATGNQPQHF
TRBV6-2/TRBV6-3	TRBJ2-7	.	TRBD1	TGTGCCAGCAGGCCGGGACAGGCTATCTCCTACGAGCAGTACTTC	CASRPGQAISYEQYF
TRBV5-5	TRBJ1-6	few	TRBD1	TGTGCCAGCAGCCTAAGACAGGGGGAGAATTCACCCCTCCACTTT	CASSLRQGENSPLHF
TRBV5-1	TRBJ1-1	few	.	TGCGCCAGCAGCAAAGAAGGGGGAATATTGCGGGACACTGAAGCTTTCTTT	CASSKEGGILRDTEAFF
TRBV12-3/TRBV12-4	TRBJ2-1	many	.	TGTGCCAGCAGTTTAGCGGGGGAGCAGTTCTTC	CASSLAGEQFF
TRBV7-8	TRBJ2-1	few	.	TGTGCCAGCAGCCCCGCGAGGGGTAGCGTGTCCTACAATGAGCAGTTCTTC	CASSPARGSVSYNEQFF
TRBV30	TRBJ1-1	.	.	TGTGCCTGGAGTGTTGGGGCAGGGGCGAACACTGAAGCTTTCTTT	CAWSVGAGANTEAFF
TRBV12-3/TRBV12-4	TRBJ1-3	few	.	TGTGCCAGCAGTCCAGCTAACACCATATATTTT	CASSPANTIYF
TRBV29-1	TRBJ1-1	.	.	TGCAGCGTCCTGGCGCCGAACACTGAAGCTTTCTTT	CSVLAPNTEAFF
TRBV5-1	TRBJ2-7	once	TRBD1	TGCGCCAGCAGCTTGGAGGGACAGGAATACGAGCAGTACTTC	CASSLEGQEYEQYF